The sequence of this T cell receptor (beta chain) was determined in a study of T cell repertoires in cytomegalovirus infection. For the study at large: Indications of both CMV infection and matching HLA type were provided by public TCR beta signatures.

The CDR3 runs 12 residues. CDR1 MDHEN and CDR2 SYDVKM come from the germline V gene. Trimming took 7 bases from V and 11 from J, leaving 17 bases between them. Of note for this clonotype: Its antigen remains unidentified.

Broader study findings: Totalled public TCR beta family frequency picked out people who carried CMV plus the relevant HLA.

TCRdb reprocessed the reads with MiXCR, giving one entry per CDR3 protein. This table holds about 300,000 distinct CDR3 sequences, 9.6% found once. Sample: PBMCs. The source of this sequence is a human donor in good health (CMV status not recorded). Some clones in this sample may be carry-over from other donors' samples. V gene TRBV28 combines with J gene TRBJ1-1; unclear D gene. The CDR3 protein is CASMDDSPLAFF. As DNA, the CDR3 is TGTGCCAGCATGGACGACTCCCCCCTCGCTTTCTTT.